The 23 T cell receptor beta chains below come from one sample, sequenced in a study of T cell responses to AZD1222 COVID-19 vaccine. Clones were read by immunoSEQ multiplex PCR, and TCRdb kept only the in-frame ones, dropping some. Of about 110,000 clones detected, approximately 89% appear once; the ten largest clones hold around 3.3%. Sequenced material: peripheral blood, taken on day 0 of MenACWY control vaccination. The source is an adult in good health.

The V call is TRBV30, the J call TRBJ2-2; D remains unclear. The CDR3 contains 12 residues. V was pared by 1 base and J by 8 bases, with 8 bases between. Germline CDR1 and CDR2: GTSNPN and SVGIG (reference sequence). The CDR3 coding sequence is TGTGCCTGGAGTGAGAGCGTTGGGGAGCTGTTTTTT. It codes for CAWSESVGELFF.

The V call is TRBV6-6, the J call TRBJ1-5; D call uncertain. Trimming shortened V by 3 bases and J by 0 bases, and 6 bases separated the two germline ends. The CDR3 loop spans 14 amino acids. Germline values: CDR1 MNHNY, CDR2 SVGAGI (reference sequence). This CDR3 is CASSYAYSNQPQHF. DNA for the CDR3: TGTGCCAGCAGTTATGCCTATAGCAATCAGCCCCAGCATTTT.

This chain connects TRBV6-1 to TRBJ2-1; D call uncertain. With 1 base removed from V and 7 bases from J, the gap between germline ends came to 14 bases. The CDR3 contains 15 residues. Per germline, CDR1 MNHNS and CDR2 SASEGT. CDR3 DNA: TGTGCCAGCAGTGAAGGGTCAGCCGGTCGGAATGAGCAGTTCTTC. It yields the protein CASSEGSAGRNEQFF.

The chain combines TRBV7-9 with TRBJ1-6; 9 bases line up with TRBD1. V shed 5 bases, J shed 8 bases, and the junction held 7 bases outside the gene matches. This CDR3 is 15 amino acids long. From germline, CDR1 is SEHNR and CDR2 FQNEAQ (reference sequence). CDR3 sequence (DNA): TGTGCCAGCAGCCAAGGGAGACAGGGGGATTCACCCCTCCACTTT. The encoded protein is CASSQGRQGDSPLHF.

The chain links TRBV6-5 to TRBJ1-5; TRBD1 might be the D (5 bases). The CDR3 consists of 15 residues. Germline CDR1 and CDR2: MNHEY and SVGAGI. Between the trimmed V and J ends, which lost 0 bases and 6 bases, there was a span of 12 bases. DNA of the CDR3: TGTGCCAGCAGTTACTCAGCGGGGGTGGGTCAGCCCCAGCATTTT. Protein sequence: CASSYSAGVGQPQHF.

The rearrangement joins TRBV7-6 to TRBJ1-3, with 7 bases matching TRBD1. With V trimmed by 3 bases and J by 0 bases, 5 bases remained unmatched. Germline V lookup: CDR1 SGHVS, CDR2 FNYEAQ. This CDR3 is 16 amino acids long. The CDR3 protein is CASSFTTGSSGNTIYF. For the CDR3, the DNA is TGTGCCAGCAGCTTCACGACAGGGAGCTCTGGAAACACCATATATTTT.

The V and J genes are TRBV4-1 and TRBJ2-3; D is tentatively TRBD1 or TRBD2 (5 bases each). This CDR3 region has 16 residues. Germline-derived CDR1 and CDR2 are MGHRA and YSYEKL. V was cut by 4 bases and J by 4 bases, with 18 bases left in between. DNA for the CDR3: TGCGCCAGCAGCCTAGTTGACGGGGCGCGAGCAGATACGCAGTATTTT. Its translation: CASSLVDGARADTQYF.

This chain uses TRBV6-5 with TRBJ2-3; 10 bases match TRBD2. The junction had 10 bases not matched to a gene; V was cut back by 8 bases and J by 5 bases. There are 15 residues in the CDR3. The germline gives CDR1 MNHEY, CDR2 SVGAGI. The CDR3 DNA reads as TGTGCCAGCGGACCTCTAGCGGGGGTGGGAGATACGCAGTATTTT. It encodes CASGPLAGVGDTQYF.

For the CDR3, the DNA is TGCGCCAGCAGCTTGGACTCCGGGACAGGCACCTACGAGCAGTACTTC. Translation gives CASSLDSGTGTYEQYF. The chain joins TRBV5-1 to TRBJ2-7, with TRBD1 matching 8 bases. After removal of 0 bases from V and 2 bases from J, the junction contained 7 bases not matched to a gene. Germline values: CDR1 SGHRS, CDR2 YFSETQ. The CDR3 covers 16 residues.

This chain's CDR3 is CASSLAPGMNTEAFF. DNA of the CDR3: TGTGCCAGCAGCTTGGCGCCGGGGATGAACACTGAAGCTTTCTTT. The chain recombines TRBV5-4 with TRBJ1-1; D not resolved. Germline CDR1 is SGHNT and CDR2 is YYREEE (reference sequence). The V gene lost 0 bases and the J gene lost 0 bases, with 9 bases spanning the gap. CDR3 length equals 15 residues.

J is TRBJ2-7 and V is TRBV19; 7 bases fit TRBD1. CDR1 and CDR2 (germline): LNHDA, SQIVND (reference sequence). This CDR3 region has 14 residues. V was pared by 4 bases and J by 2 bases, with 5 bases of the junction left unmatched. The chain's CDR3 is CASSTRQGPYEQYF. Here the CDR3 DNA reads TGTGCCAGTAGTACCCGACAGGGCCCCTACGAGCAGTACTTC.

The DNA for the CDR3 is TGTGCCAGCAGTTACGCCAGAGATCAGCCCCAGCATTTT. Its protein is CASSYARDQPQHF. The rearrangement uses TRBV6-5 and TRBJ1-5; D unresolved. Germline V gives CDR1 MNHEY, CDR2 SVGAGI. The CDR3 length is 13 residues. Trimming took off 2 bases at V and 5 bases at J, with 7 bases between the two ends.

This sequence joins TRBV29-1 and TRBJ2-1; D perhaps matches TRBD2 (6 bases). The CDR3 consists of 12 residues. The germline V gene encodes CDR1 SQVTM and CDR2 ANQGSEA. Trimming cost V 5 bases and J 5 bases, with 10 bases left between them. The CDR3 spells CSVRPGDNEQFF. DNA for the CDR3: TGCAGCGTTAGGCCGGGGGACAATGAGCAGTTCTTC.

CDR3 loop: CASDRERDTEAFF. CDR3 DNA: TGTGCCAGCGACAGGGAGAGGGACACTGAAGCTTTCTTT. This chain links TRBV2 with TRBJ1-1, with 7 bases matching TRBD1. Germline V gene lookup returns CDR1 SNHLY and CDR2 FYNNEI. This CDR3 has 13 residues. The junction had 6 bases not matched to a gene; V was cut back by 8 bases and J by 3 bases.

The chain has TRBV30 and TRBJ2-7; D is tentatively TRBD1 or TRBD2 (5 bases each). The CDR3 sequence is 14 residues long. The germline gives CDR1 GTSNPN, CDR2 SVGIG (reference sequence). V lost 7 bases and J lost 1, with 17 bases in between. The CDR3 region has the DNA TGTGCCTCTTCCACCGGGACGTCTTCCTACGAGCAGTACTTC. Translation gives CASSTGTSSYEQYF.

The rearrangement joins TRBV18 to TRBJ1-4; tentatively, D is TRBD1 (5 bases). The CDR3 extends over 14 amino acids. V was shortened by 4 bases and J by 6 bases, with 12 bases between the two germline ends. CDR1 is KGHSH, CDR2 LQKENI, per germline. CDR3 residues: CASSLDSMHEKLFF. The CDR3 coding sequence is TGTGCCAGCTCACTCGACAGTATGCATGAAAAACTGTTTTTT.

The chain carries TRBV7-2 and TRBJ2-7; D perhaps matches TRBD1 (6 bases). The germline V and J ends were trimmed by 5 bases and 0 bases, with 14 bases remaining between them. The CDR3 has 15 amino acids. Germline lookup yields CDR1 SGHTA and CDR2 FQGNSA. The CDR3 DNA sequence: TGTGCCAGCAGCCGGACCGGGACACCCTCCTACGAGCAGTACTTC. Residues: CASSRTGTPSYEQYF.

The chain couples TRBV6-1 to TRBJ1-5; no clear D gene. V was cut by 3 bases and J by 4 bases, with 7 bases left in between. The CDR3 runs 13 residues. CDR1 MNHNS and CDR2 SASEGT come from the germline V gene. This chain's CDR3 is CASSDNRNQPQHF. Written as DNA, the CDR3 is TGTGCCAGCAGTGATAACAGAAATCAGCCCCAGCATTTT.

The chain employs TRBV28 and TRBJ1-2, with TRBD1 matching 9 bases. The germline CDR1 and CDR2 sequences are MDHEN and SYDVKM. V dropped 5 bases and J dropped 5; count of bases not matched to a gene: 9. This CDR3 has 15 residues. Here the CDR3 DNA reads TGTGCCAGCAGTCGCAGGGACAGGGTAGATTATGGCTACACCTTC. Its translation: CASSRRDRVDYGYTF.

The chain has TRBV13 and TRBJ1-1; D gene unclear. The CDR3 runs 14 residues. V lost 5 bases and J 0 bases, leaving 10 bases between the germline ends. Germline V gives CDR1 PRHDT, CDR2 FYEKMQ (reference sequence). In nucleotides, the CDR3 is TGTGCCAGCAGCCTTCCAGGAATGAACACTGAAGCTTTCTTT. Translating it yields CASSLPGMNTEAFF. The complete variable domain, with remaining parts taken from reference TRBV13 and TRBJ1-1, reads AAGVIQSPRHLIKEKRETATLKCYPIPRHDTVYWYQQGPGQDPQFLISFYEKMQSDKGSIPDRFSAQQFSDYHSELNMSSLELGDSALYFCASSLPGMNTEAFFGQGTRLTVV.

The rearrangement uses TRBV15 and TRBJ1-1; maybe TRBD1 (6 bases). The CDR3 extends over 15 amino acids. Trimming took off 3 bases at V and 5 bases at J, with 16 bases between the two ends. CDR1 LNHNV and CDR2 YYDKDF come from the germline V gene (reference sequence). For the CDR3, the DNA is TGTGCCACCAGCAGCGCCAGGGGCCTGAGGACTGAAGCTTTCTTT. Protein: CATSSARGLRTEAFF.

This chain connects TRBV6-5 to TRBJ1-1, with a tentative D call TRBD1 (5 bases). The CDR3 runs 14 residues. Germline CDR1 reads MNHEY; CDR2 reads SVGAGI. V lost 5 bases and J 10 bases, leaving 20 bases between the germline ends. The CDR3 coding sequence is TGTGCCAGCAGTCCCTTGGAGGGGAGGCTAGGAGCTTTCTTT. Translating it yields CASSPLEGRLGAFF.

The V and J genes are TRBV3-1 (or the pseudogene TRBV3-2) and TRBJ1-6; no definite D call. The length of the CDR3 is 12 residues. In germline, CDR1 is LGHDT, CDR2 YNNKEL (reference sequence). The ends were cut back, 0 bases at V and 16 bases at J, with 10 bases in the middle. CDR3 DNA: TGTGCCAGCAGCCAAGATAGGAATAGGCTCCACTTT. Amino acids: CASSQDRNRLHF.